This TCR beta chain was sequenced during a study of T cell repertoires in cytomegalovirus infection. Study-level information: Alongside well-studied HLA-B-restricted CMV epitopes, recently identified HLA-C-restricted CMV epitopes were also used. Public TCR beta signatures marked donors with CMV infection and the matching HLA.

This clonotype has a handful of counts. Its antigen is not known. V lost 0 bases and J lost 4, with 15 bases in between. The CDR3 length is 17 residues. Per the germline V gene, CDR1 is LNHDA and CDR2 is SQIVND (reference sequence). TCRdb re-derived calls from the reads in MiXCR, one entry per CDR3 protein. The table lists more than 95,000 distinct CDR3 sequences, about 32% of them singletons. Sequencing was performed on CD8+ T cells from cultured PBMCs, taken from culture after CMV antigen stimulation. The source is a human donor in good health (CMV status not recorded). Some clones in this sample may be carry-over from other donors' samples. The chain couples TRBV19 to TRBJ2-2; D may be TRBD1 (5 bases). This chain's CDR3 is CASSIEGRELGTGELFF. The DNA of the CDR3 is TGTGCCAGTAGTATAGAGGGCAGGGAATTAGGCACCGGGGAGCTGTTTTTT.